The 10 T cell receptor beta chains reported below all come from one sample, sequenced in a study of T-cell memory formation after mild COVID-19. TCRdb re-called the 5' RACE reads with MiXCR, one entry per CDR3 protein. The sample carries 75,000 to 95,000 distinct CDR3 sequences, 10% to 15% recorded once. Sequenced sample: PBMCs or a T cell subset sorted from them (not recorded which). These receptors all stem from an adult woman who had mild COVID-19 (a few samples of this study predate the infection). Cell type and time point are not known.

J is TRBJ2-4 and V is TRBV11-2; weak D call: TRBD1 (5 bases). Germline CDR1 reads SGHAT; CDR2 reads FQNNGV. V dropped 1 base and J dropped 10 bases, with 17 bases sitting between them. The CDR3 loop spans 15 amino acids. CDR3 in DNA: TGTGCCAGCAGCTTAGTCCAGGGCCCTCCAGATATTCAGTACTTC. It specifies CASSLVQGPPDIQYF.

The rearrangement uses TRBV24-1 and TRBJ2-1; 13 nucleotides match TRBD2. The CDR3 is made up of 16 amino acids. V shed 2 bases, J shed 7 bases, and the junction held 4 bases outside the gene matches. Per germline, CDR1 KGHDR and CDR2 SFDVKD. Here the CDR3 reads CATSDSSGLAGNEQFF. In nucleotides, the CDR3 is TGTGCCACCAGTGATTCTTCGGGACTAGCGGGGAATGAGCAGTTCTTC.

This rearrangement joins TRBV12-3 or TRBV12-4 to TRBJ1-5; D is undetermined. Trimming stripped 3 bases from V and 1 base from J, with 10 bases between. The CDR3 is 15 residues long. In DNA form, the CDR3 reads TGTGCCAGCAGTTTGCTGGAGTTAAGCAATCAGCCCCAGCATTTT. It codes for CASSLLELSNQPQHF.

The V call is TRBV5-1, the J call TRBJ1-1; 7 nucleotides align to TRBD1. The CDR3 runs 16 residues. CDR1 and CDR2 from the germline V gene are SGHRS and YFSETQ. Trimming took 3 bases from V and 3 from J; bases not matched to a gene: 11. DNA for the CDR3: TGCGCCAGCAGCTATCGACAGGGATTGTTGGACACTGAAGCTTTCTTT. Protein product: CASSYRQGLLDTEAFF.

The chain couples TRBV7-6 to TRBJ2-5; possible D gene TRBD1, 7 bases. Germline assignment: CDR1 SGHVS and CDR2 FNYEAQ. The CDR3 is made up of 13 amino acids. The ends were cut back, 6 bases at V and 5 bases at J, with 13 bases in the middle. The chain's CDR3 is CASRPQGRETQYF. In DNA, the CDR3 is TGTGCCAGCAGACCACAGGGGAGGGAGACCCAGTACTTC.

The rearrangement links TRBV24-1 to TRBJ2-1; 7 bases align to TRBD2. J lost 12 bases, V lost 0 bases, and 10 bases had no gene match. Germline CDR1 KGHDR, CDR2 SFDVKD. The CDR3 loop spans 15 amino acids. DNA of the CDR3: TGTGCCACCAGTGATTTGGAGGGCAGCGGGGCGACGCAGTTCTTC. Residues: CATSDLEGSGATQFF.

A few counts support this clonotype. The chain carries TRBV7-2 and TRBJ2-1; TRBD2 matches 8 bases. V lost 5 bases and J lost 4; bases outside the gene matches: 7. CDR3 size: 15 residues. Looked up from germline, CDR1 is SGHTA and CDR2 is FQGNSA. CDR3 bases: TGTGCCAGCAGCCCCTTTGGCGGGGGGTACAATGAGCAGTTCTTC. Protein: CASSPFGGGYNEQFF. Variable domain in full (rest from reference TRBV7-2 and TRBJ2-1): GAGVSQSPSNKVTEKGKDVELRCDPISGHTALYWYRQSLGQGLEFLIYFQGNSAPDKSGLPSDRFSAERTGGSVSTLTIQRTQQEDSAVYLCASSPFGGGYNEQFFGPGTRLTVL.

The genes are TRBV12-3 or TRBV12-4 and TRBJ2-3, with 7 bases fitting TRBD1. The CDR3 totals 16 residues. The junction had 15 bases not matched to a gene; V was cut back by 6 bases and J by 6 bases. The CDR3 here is CASSHVTGLAFDTQYF. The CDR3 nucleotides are TGTGCCAGCAGCCACGTGACAGGGCTGGCCTTCGATACGCAGTATTTT.

DNA of the CDR3: TGCGCCAGCAGCATGGAGAACCAAGAGACCCAGTACTTC. Translating gives CASSMENQETQYF. The chain combines TRBV5-1 with TRBJ2-5; D not resolved. There are 13 residues in the CDR3. Germline-derived CDR1 and CDR2 are SGHRS and YFSETQ. Trimming left V 4 bases short and J 0 bases short, with 7 bases between.

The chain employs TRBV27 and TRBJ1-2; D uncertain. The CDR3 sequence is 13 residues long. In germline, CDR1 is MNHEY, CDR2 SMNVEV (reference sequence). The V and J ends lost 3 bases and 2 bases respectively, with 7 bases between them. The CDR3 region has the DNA TGTGCCAGCAGTTTGTCAGAGAACTATGGCTACACCTTC. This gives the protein CASSLSENYGYTF.